The rows below give T cell receptor beta chains drawn from one sample of a study of T cell repertoires in cytomegalovirus infection. These TCRs are of unknown antigen specificity. TCRdb fed the reads into MiXCR, producing one record per CDR3 protein. Of around 200,000 distinct CDR3 sequences in the sample, approximately 40% were seen once. Sample: CD8+ T cells from cultured PBMCs, taken from culture after CMV antigen stimulation. The receptor set was obtained from a human donor in good health (CMV status not recorded). Some clones in this sample may be carry-over from other donors' samples. Both conserved end residues are part of each CDR3. D genes are given only for firm matches. Where a row states a size, it is once, few, many or the class of an expanded clone; other rows omit it.

CDR3 protein: CSVGISGYEQYF; CDR3 DNA: TGCAGCGTTGGAATTAGCGGCTACGAGCAGTACTTC; D gene: -; clone size: -; V gene: TRBV29-1; J gene: TRBJ2-7
CDR3 protein: CASSPSTSSTDTQYF; CDR3 DNA: TGCGCCAGCAGCCCGTCGACTAGTAGCACAGATACGCAGTATTTT; D gene: -; clone size: once; V gene: TRBV5-1; J gene: TRBJ2-3
CDR3 protein: CASSPQRDEQFF; CDR3 DNA: TGTGCCAGCAGCCCCCAAAGGGATGAGCAGTTCTTC; D gene: -; clone size: -; V gene: TRBV7-9; J gene: TRBJ2-1
CDR3 protein: CASRPLTSAFLYEQYF; CDR3 DNA: TGTGCCAGCAGGCCACTGACTAGCGCCTTCCTCTACGAGCAGTACTTC; D gene: TRBD2; clone size: few; V gene: TRBV6-5; J gene: TRBJ2-7
CDR3 protein: CASISRRGDRENIQYF; CDR3 DNA: TGTGCCAGTATCTCCCGCCGTGGGGACAGGGAAAACATTCAGTACTTC; D gene: TRBD1; clone size: few; V gene: TRBV19; J gene: TRBJ2-4
CDR3 protein: CASSIRDRVLSASGANVLTF; CDR3 DNA: TGTGCCAGCAGTATCCGGGACAGGGTCCTCTCGGCCTCTGGGGCCAACGTCCTGACTTTC; D gene: TRBD1; clone size: -; V gene: TRBV27; J gene: TRBJ2-6
CDR3 protein: CASSPGDNRYEQYF; CDR3 DNA: TGTGCCAGCAGCCCCGGAGACAACCGCTACGAGCAGTACTTC; D gene: -; clone size: -; V gene: TRBV13; J gene: TRBJ2-7
CDR3 protein: CASSFDRTGGEDTQYF; CDR3 DNA: TGTGCCAGCAGCTTCGATCGGACAGGGGGAGAAGATACGCAGTATTTT; D gene: TRBD1; clone size: many; V gene: TRBV5-5; J gene: TRBJ2-3
CDR3 protein: CASSLSGQWSYEQYF; CDR3 DNA: TGTGCCAGCAGTTTATCGGGACAGTGGTCCTACGAGCAGTACTTC; D gene: TRBD1; clone size: once; V gene: TRBV27; J gene: TRBJ2-7
CDR3 protein: CASSLVPRLRSYNEQFF; CDR3 DNA: TGTGCCAGCAGCTTAGTTCCAAGACTGCGCTCCTACAATGAGCAGTTCTTC; D gene: -; clone size: few; V gene: TRBV7-9; J gene: TRBJ2-1
CDR3 protein: CASSQEEGRANEKLFF; CDR3 DNA: TGTGCCAGCAGCCAAGAGGAGGGCAGGGCGAATGAAAAACTGTTTTTT; D gene: -; clone size: -; V gene: TRBV4-1; J gene: TRBJ1-4
CDR3 protein: CASSFSGTVYGYTF; CDR3 DNA: TGTGCCAGCAGTTTCTCCGGGACGGTTTATGGCTACACCTTC; D gene: -; clone size: -; V gene: TRBV27; J gene: TRBJ1-2
CDR3 protein: CASSVVSSRRGQFF; CDR3 DNA: TGTGCCAGCAGCGTAGTTTCATCGCGTAGGGGGCAGTTCTTC; D gene: -; clone size: once; V gene: TRBV9; J gene: TRBJ2-1
CDR3 protein: CASSLAGDYEQYF; CDR3 DNA: TGTGCCAGCAGTTTAGCGGGGGACTACGAGCAGTACTTC; D gene: TRBD2; clone size: few; V gene: TRBV27; J gene: TRBJ2-7
CDR3 protein: CASSGVRDGGSYEQYF; CDR3 DNA: TGTGCCAGCAGTGGAGTCAGGGACGGAGGATCCTACGAGCAGTACTTC; D gene: -; clone size: few; V gene: TRBV6-1; J gene: TRBJ2-7
CDR3 protein: CASSSAGAKGEQYF; CDR3 DNA: TGTGCCAGCAGCTCCGCCGGCGCCAAGGGGGAGCAGTACTTC; D gene: -; clone size: few; V gene: TRBV7-9; J gene: TRBJ2-7
CDR3 protein: CASTTSQGLEYNEQFF; CDR3 DNA: TGTGCCAGCACGACGTCTCAGGGACTAGAATACAATGAGCAGTTCTTC; D gene: TRBD2; clone size: many; V gene: TRBV28; J gene: TRBJ2-1
CDR3 protein: CASVWTASAEQYF; CDR3 DNA: TGTGCCAGCGTATGGACAGCCTCTGCCGAGCAGTACTTC; D gene: -; clone size: many; V gene: TRBV7-2; J gene: TRBJ2-7
CDR3 protein: CASSLRLGQGSHEQYF; CDR3 DNA: TGTGCCAGCAGTCTACGACTCGGACAGGGGTCCCACGAGCAGTACTTC; D gene: TRBD1; clone size: few; V gene: TRBV7-8; J gene: TRBJ2-7
CDR3 protein: CASSPGQQITEAFF; CDR3 DNA: TGTGCCAGCAGCCCGGGACAGCAAATCACTGAAGCTTTCTTT; D gene: TRBD1; clone size: few; V gene: TRBV7-6; J gene: TRBJ1-1
CDR3 protein: CASSSLTGDGYTF; CDR3 DNA: TGTGCCAGCAGTTCCCTAACAGGGGATGGCTACACCTTC; D gene: TRBD1; clone size: -; V gene: TRBV12-3/TRBV12-4; J gene: TRBJ1-2
CDR3 protein: CATSRVGDSYEQYF; CDR3 DNA: TGTGCCACCAGCAGAGTTGGGGATTCCTACGAGCAGTACTTC; D gene: -; clone size: once; V gene: TRBV15; J gene: TRBJ2-7
CDR3 protein: CASSFRWGQGAVEQYF; CDR3 DNA: TGTGCCAGCAGTTTTCGTTGGGGACAGGGGGCTGTGGAGCAGTACTTC; D gene: TRBD1; clone size: -; V gene: TRBV28; J gene: TRBJ2-7
CDR3 protein: CASSLAGTDSYEQYF; CDR3 DNA: TGTGCCAGCAGCTTAGCTGGGACAGATTCCTACGAGCAGTACTTC; D gene: TRBD1; clone size: few; V gene: TRBV7-8; J gene: TRBJ2-7
CDR3 protein: CASSSRTLDTQYF; CDR3 DNA: TGTGCCAGCAGCTCTAGGACATTGGATACGCAGTATTTT; D gene: -; clone size: few; V gene: TRBV7-6; J gene: TRBJ2-3
CDR3 protein: CASTAGPLKYEQYF; CDR3 DNA: TGTGCCAGCACCGCAGGGCCCTTAAAATACGAGCAGTACTTC; D gene: -; clone size: few; V gene: TRBV6-1; J gene: TRBJ2-7